The rows below give T cell receptor beta chains drawn from one sample of a study of blood T cell repertoires in COVID-19. The repertoire was sequenced with immunoSEQ multiplex PCR; TCRdb's copy has only in-frame clones and lacks some. Counted here are about 490,000 clones, roughly 85% occurring once; the ten biggest clones make up more than 3%. The sample was peripheral blood. The receptors derive from a human donor in a cohort sampled during active COVID-19. Each CDR3 is given with its conserved first and last residue. The order of the fields is CDR3 length, J gene, clone size, V gene, D gene, CDR3 DNA, CDR3 protein. D genes are given only for firm matches. A clone size is listed for some rows: how often the clone was seen (once, few, many), or a class if it is expanded.

16 TRBJ1-1 NA TRBV19 TRBD1 TGTGCCAGTAGTTTTTCCCCCCTGACAGGGGCGGTTGAAGCTTTCTTT CASSFSPLTGAVEAFF
14 TRBJ1-1 few TRBV7-9 TRBD1 TGTGCCAGCAGCTTAGAGGGGGCGTCCACTGAAGCTTTCTTT CASSLEGASTEAFF
13 TRBJ1-1 few TRBV11-2 TRBD1 TGTGCCAGCAGCATCGGAAGGACAGGGGTTGTCTCCTTT CASSIGRTGVVSF
16 TRBJ2-3 NA TRBV7-8 TRBD2 TGTGCCAGCAGCTTAGTGTCGGGAGGGTTTCAGGATACGCAGTATTTT CASSLVSGGFQDTQYF
14 TRBJ2-1 NA TRBV29-1 NA TGCAGCGCAGGACTAAGCGGTGCCTACAATGAGCAGTTCTTC CSAGLSGAYNEQFF
14 TRBJ2-1 NA TRBV3-1/TRBV3-2 NA TGTGCCAGCAGCCTTCGGTCCTCCTCAAACGAGCAGTTCTTC CASSLRSSSNEQFF
15 TRBJ1-3 NA TRBV4-1 TRBD1 TGCGCCAGCAGCCGGGACAGAAGCTCTGGAAACACCATATATTTT CASSRDRSSGNTIYF
15 TRBJ2-7 NA TRBV28 NA TGTGCCAGCAGCCTCGGTGGGGCCAGAGCCTACGAGCAGTACTTC CASSLGGARAYEQYF
15 TRBJ2-1 NA TRBV5-1 TRBD2 TGCGCCAGCAGCGCGGGGGTAGAACCTTACAATGAGCAGTTCTTC CASSAGVEPYNEQFF
17 TRBJ2-7 NA TRBV3-1/TRBV3-2 TRBD1 TGTGCCAGCAGCCTCGGGACAGGTCCCCTGAGGTCGGACGAGCAGTACTTC CASSLGTGPLRSDEQYF
14 TRBJ2-1 NA TRBV30 TRBD2 TGTGCCTGGAGTCCCGAGGGACTAATCGCTGAGCAGTTCTTC CAWSPEGLIAEQFF
15 TRBJ2-3 NA TRBV5-4 TRBD2 TGTGCCAGCAGCCAAAGTAGCGGGAGGACAGATACGCAGTATTTT CASSQSSGRTDTQYF
13 TRBJ1-1 NA TRBV19 NA TGTGCCAGTAGTACGGGAGAGAACACTGAAGCTTTCTTT CASSTGENTEAFF
15 TRBJ1-2 NA TRBV3-1/TRBV3-2 NA TGTGCCAGCAGCTCAAACCCAGAGGTTGGACTTGGCTACACCTTC CASSSNPEVGLGYTF
16 TRBJ2-2 NA TRBV24-1 TRBD1 TGTGCCACCAGTGCCAGGACAGGAGGCAACACCGGGGAGCTGTTTTTT CATSARTGGNTGELFF
15 TRBJ1-1 NA TRBV30 NA TGTGCCTGGTCAATCCCAGGGTCCCGACGCACTGAAGCTTTCTTT CAWSIPGSRRTEAFF